This record concerns one T cell receptor (beta chain) sequence. The target antigen is unknown. The sample originates from a study of T cell responses to AZD1222 COVID-19 vaccine. Overall study: Doses given second, at about 4 or about 12 weeks, were pooled. Study-level findings and limits: Repertoires were sampled only after the peak T cell response. The CD4 TCRs associated with vaccination extended across spike and predominated at 160-218 and 743-854. Most donors were white British and more were female, and clonal diversity was possibly underestimated.

This CDR3 region has 15 residues. The germline V gene encodes CDR1 SGHVS and CDR2 FNYEAQ. J gave up 4 bases and V 1 base, and 3 bases lay outside the gene matches. The table came from immunoSEQ multiplex PCR; TCRdb's copy has only in-frame clones and leaves some out. The sample records 100,000 or so clones, nearly 90% being singletons. The TCR originated in an adult in good health. Sequenced material: peripheral blood, taken on day 0 of AZD1222 vaccination. The J gene is TRBJ1-4, the V gene TRBV7-6; 7 bases line up with TRBD1. In nucleotides, the CDR3 is TGTGCCAGCAGCTTAGTTGGGACAGATAATGAAAAACTGTTTTTT. The encoded protein is CASSLVGTDNEKLFF.